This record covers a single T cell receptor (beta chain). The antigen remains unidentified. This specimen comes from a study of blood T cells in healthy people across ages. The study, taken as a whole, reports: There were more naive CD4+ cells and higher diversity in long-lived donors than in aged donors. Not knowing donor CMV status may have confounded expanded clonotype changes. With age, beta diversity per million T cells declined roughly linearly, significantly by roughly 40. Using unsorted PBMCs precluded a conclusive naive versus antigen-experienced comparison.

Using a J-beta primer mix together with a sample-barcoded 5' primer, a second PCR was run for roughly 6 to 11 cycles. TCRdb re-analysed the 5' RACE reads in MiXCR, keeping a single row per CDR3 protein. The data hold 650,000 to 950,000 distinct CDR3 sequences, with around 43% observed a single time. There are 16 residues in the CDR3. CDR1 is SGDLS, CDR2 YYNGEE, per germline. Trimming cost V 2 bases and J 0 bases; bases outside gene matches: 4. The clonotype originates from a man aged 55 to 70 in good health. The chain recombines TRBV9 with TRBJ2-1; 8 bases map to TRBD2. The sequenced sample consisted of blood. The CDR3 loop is CASSVTSGSSYNEQFF. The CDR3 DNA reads TGTGCCAGCAGCGTCACTAGCGGTAGCTCCTACAATGAGCAGTTCTTC.